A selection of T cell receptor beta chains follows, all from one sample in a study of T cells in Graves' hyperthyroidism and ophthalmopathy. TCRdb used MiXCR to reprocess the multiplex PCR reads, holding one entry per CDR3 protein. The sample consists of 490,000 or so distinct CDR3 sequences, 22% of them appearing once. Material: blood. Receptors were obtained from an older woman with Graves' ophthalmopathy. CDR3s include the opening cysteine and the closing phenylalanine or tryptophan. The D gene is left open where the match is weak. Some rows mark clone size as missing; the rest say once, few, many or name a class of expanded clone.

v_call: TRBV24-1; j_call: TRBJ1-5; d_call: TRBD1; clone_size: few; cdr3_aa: CATSDAGGSNQPQHF; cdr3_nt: TGTGCCACCAGTGACGCAGGGGGTAGCAATCAGCCCCAGCATTTT
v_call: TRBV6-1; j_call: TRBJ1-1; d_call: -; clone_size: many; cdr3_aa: CASSSRTTPYHTEAFF; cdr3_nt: TGTGCCAGCAGTTCCCGAACGACGCCTTATCACACTGAAGCTTTCTTT
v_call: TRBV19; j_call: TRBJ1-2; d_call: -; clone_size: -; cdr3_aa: CASSIDTRLGVGYTF; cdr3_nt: TGTGCCAGTAGTATAGACACCCGTCTCGGGGTTGGCTACACCTTC
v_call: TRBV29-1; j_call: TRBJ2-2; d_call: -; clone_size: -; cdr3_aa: CSVVGGNTGELFF; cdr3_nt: TGCAGCGTTGTGGGTGGAAACACCGGGGAGCTGTTTTTT
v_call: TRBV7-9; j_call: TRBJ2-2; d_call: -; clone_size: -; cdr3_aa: CASSLVFGQANKGRELFF; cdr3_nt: TGTGCCAGCAGCTTAGTGTTCGGCCAGGCCAACAAGGGTCGGGAGCTGTTTTTT
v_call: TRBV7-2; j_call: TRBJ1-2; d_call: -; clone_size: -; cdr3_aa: CASSLNEGIYGYTF; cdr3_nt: TGTGCCAGCAGCTTAAATGAGGGGATCTATGGCTACACCTTC
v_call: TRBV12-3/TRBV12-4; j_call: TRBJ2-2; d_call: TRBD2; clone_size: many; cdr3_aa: CASSLDGRATGELFF; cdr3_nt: TGTGCCAGCAGTTTGGACGGGAGGGCCACCGGGGAGCTGTTTTTT
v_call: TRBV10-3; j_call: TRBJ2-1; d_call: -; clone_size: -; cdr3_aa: CAISESGDYNEQFF; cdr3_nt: TGTGCCATCAGTGAGTCCGGAGACTACAATGAGCAGTTCTTC
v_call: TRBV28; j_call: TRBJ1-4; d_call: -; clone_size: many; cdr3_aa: CASSPGWDEKLFF; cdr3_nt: TGTGCCAGCAGCCCAGGGTGGGACGAAAAACTGTTTTTT
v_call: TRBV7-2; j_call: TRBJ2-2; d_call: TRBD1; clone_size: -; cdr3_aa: CASSLGTGGFAGELFF; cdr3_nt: TGTGCCAGCAGCTTGGGGACAGGGGGCTTCGCCGGGGAGCTGTTTTTT
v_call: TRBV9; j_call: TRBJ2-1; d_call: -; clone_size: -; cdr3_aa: CASSVAGSGDEQFF; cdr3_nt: TGTGCCAGCAGCGTAGCGGGTTCCGGGGATGAGCAGTTCTTC
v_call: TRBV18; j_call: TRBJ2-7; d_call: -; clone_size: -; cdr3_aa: CASSEGLNYEQYF; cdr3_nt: TGTGCCAGCTCAGAGGGATTAAACTACGAGCAGTACTTC
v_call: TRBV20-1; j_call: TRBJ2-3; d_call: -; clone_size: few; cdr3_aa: CSASWPQGNTDTQYF; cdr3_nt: TGCAGTGCTAGTTGGCCACAGGGAAATACAGATACGCAGTATTTT
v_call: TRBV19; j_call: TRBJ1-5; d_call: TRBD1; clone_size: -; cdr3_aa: CASSTGQRGMSHQPQHF; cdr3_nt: TGTGCCAGTAGTACGGGACAGCGAGGGATGAGCCATCAGCCCCAGCATTTT
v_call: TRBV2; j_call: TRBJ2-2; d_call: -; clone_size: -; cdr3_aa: CAGRHGRTPNTGELFF; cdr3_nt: TGTGCCGGGAGACATGGTAGGACACCTAACACCGGGGAGCTGTTTTTT
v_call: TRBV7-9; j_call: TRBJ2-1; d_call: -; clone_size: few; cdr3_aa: CASSPEVGRSYNEQFF; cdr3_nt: TGTGCCAGCAGCCCTGAGGTCGGGAGATCCTACAATGAGCAGTTCTTC
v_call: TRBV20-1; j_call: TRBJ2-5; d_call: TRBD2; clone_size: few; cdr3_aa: CSARLAGGGETQYF; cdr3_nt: TGCAGTGCTAGACTAGCGGGAGGAGGGGAGACCCAGTACTTC
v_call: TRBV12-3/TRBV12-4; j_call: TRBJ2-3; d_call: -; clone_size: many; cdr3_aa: CASSLGLVTDTQYF; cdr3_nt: TGTGCCAGCAGTTTAGGGTTGGTCACAGATACGCAGTATTTT
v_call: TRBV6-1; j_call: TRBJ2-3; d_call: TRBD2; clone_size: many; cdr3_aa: CASSSGLAGGGDTQYF; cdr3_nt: TGTGCCAGCAGTTCCGGACTAGCGGGAGGGGGAGATACGCAGTATTTT
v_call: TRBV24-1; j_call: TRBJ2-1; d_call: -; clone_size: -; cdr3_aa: CATSDFPGNEQFF; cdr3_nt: TGTGCCACCAGTGATTTCCCAGGGAATGAGCAGTTCTTC
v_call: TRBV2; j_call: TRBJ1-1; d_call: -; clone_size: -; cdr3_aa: CASTERYEAFF; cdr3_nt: TGTGCCAGCACAGAGCGATATGAAGCTTTCTTT
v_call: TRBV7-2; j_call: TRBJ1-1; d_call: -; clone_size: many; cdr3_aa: CASSFQVMNTEAFF; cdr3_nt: TGTGCCAGCAGCTTCCAGGTGATGAACACTGAAGCTTTCTTT
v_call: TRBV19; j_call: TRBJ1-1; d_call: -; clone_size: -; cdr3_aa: CASSVSGRKGGTEAFF; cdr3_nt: TGTGCCAGTAGTGTATCTGGACGGAAAGGGGGCACTGAAGCTTTCTTT
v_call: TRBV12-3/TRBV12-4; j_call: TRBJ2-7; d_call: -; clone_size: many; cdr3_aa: CASSLGAGPAYEQYF; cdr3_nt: TGTGCCAGCAGTTTAGGCGCGGGCCCTGCCTACGAGCAGTACTTC
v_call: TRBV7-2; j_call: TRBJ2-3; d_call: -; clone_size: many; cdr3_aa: CASSLRSSTDTQYF; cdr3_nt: TGTGCCAGCAGCTTACGGTCCTCAACAGATACGCAGTATTTT
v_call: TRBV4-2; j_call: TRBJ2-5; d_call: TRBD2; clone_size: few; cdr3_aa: CASSQDGDYSKETQYF; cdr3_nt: TGTGCCAGCAGCCAAGATGGGGACTACTCAAAAGAGACCCAGTACTTC
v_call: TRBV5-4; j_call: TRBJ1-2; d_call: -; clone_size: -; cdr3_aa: CASSLQGQRAYGYTF; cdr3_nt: TGTGCCAGCAGCTTGCAGGGGCAGCGGGCCTATGGCTACACCTTC
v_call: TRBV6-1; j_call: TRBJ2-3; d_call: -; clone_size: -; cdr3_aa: CASSDLEGYQQYF; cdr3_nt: TGTGCCAGCAGCGACCTCGAGGGGTATCAGCAGTATTTT
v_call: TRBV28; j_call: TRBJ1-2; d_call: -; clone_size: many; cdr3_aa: CASSLWGPGENYGYTF; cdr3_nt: TGTGCCAGCAGTTTATGGGGTCCGGGAGAGAACTATGGCTACACCTTC
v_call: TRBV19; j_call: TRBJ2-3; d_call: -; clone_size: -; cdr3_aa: CASVVRDTQYF; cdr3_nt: TGTGCCAGTGTGGTGCGCGATACGCAGTATTTT
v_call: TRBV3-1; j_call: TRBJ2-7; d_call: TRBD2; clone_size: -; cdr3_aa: CASSPVGVAGVPEQYF; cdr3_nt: TGTGCCAGCTCACCTGTCGGGGTAGCGGGAGTCCCCGAGCAGTACTTC
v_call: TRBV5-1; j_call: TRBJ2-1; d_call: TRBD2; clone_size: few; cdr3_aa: CASSPPSSGSDNEQFF; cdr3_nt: TGCGCCAGCAGCCCGCCCTCTAGCGGGAGCGACAATGAGCAGTTCTTC
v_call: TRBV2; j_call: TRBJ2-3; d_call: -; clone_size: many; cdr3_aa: CASSFPFPDTQYF; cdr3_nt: TGTGCCAGCAGTTTTCCTTTTCCAGATACGCAGTATTTT
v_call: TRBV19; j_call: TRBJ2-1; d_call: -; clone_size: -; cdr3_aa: CASSPTVTMGEQFF; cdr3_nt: TGTGCCAGTAGTCCGACAGTGACTATGGGTGAGCAGTTCTTC
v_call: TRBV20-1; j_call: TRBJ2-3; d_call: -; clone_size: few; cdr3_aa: CSARARPGSLSTDTQYF; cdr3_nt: TGCAGTGCTAGGGCCCGCCCCGGGAGTCTCAGCACAGATACGCAGTATTTT
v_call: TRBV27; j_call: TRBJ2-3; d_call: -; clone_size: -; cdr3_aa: CASSTLTDTQYF; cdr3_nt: TGTGCCAGCAGTACCCTTACAGATACGCAGTATTTT
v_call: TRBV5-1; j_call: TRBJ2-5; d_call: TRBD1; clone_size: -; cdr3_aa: CASSSGGTGGTQYF; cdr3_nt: TGCGCCAGCAGCTCTGGGGGGACAGGCGGGACCCAGTACTTC
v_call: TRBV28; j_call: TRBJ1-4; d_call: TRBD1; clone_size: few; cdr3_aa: CASSHRQGAYSNEKLFF; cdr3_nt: TGTGCCAGCAGTCACCGACAGGGGGCTTATTCCAATGAAAAACTGTTTTTT
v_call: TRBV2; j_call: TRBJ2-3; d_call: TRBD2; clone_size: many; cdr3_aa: CASSPNGLATLTDTQYF; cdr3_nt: TGTGCCAGCAGTCCTAACGGACTAGCGACCCTCACAGATACGCAGTATTTT
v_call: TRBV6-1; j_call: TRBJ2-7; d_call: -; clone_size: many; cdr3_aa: CASSPSLGTLYEQYF; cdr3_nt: TGTGCCAGCAGTCCGAGCCTGGGGACACTCTACGAGCAGTACTTC
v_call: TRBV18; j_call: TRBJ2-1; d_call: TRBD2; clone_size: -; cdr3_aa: CASSPPTSGHNEQFF; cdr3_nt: TGTGCCAGCTCACCACCGACTAGCGGACACAATGAGCAGTTCTTC
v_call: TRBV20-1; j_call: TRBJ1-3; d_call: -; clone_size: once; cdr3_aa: CSAANRGGPGNTIYF; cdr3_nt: TGCAGTGCCGCGAATAGGGGGGGCCCTGGAAACACCATATATTTT
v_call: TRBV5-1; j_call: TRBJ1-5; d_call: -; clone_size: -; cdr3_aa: CASSPIGGNNQPQHF; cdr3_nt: TGCGCCAGCAGTCCGATCGGGGGAAATAATCAGCCCCAGCATTTT
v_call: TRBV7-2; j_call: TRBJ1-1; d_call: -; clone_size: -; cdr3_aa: CASSSSPRAGDTEAFF; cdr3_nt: TGTGCCAGCAGCTCCTCACCTCGGGCGGGGGACACTGAAGCTTTCTTT
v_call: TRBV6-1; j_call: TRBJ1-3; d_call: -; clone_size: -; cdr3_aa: CASSEVGLSGNTTYF; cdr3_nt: TGTGCCAGCAGTGAGGTTGGGCTCTCTGGAAACACCACATATTTT
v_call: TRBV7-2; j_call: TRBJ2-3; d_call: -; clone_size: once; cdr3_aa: CASSFYICSATLGLSVDTDTQYF; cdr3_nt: -
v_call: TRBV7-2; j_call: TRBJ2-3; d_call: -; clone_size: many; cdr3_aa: CASSLTASTDTQYF; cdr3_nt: TGTGCCAGCAGCTTAACAGCTAGCACAGATACGCAGTATTTT
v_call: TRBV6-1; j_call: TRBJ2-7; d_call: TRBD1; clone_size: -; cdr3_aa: CASSSDRAPYEQYF; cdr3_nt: TGTGCCAGCAGCTCTGACAGGGCCCCTTACGAGCAGTACTTC
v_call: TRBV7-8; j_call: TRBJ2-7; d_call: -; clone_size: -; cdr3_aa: CASSLARTKLSYEQYF; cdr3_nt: TGTGCCAGCAGCTTAGCGAGGACTAAACTTTCCTACGAGCAGTACTTC
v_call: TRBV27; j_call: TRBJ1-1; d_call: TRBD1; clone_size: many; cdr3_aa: CASSYRGKGEAFF; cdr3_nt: TGTGCCAGCAGTTACAGGGGGAAGGGTGAAGCTTTCTTT
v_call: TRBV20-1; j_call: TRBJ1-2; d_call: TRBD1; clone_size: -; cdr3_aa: CSARDRGPSGGYTF; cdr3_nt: TGCAGTGCTAGAGATAGGGGGCCGTCTGGTGGCTACACCTTC
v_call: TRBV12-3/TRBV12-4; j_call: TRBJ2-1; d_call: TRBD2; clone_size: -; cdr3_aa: CASSFGTSGRAVEQFF; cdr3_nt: TGTGCCAGCAGTTTTGGGACTAGCGGGAGGGCCGTTGAGCAGTTCTTC